What follows are 7 T cell receptor beta chains derived from one specimen sequenced in a study of preoperative IRX-2 immunotherapy in early breast cancer. Treatment indicated: preoperative locoregional IRX-2 cytokine immunotherapy. Using immunoSEQ multiplex PCR, the repertoire was profiled, and TCRdb retains in-frame clones only, with some absent. The profile shows thousands of clones, under 70% of them singletons. The specimen comprised tumor tissue, sampled before IRX-2 immunotherapy. These receptors were obtained from a human donor with breast cancer.

V and J are TRBV6-8 and TRBJ1-2; D call uncertain. Germline CDR1 is MNHGY and CDR2 is SAAAGT. This CDR3 is 14 amino acids long. Trimming removed 7 bases from V and 4 bases from J, with 16 bases in between. CDR3 coding DNA: TGTGCCAGCATAGACCGATACAAGGGCTATGGCTACACCTTC. Protein: CASIDRYKGYGYTF.

Of note for this clone: One junction end disagrees with the germline gene, perhaps due to a read error. J is TRBJ1-1 and V is TRBV7-8, with D unresolved. This CDR3 has 13 residues. CDR1 is SGHVS, CDR2 FQNEAQ, per germline. The chain's CDR3 is CASSFAEDTEAFF. The CDR3 DNA is TGTGCTAGCAGCTTCGCGGAGGACACTGAAGCTTTCTTT. Supplemented by reference TRBV7-8 and TRBJ1-1, the full variable domain reads GAGVSQSPRYKVAKRGQDVALRCDPISGHVSLFWYQQALGQGPEFLTYFQNEAQLDKSGLPSDRFFAERPEGSVSTLKIQRTQQEDSAVYLCASSFAEDTEAFFGQGTRLTVV.

The chain joins TRBV11-3 to TRBJ1-5, with 7 bases aligning to TRBD1. Germline lookup yields CDR1 SGHNT and CDR2 YENEEA. The length of the CDR3 is 14 residues. V was pared by 5 bases and J by 0 bases, with 1 base of the junction left unmatched. The CDR3 loop is CASSHRGSNQPQHF. CDR3 coding DNA: TGTGCCAGCAGCCACAGGGGTAGCAATCAGCCCCAGCATTTT.

The chain uses TRBV11-3 and TRBJ2-1; 8 bases line up with TRBD2. V was pared by 5 bases and J by 4 bases, with 10 bases of the junction left unmatched. Germline V gives CDR1 SGHNT, CDR2 YENEEA. This CDR3 comprises 16 residues. This chain's CDR3 is CASSEAGGGLYNEQFF. DNA for the CDR3: TGTGCCAGCAGCGAAGCCGGGGGGGGACTATACAATGAGCAGTTCTTC.

This clone is large by share. This chain connects TRBV11-3 to TRBJ1-5, with a tentative D call TRBD1 (6 bases). Trimming shortened V by 2 bases and J by 2 bases, and 7 bases separated the two germline ends. The germline V gene encodes CDR1 SGHNT and CDR2 YENEEA. The CDR3 runs 14 residues. As DNA, the CDR3 is TGTGCCAGCAGCTTATACAGGGGCAATCAGCCCCAGCATTTT. Protein product: CASSLYRGNQPQHF.

This clone was seen only a few times. This chain uses TRBV15 with TRBJ1-3; no firm D call. The CDR3 extends over 17 amino acids. Trimming shortened V by 0 bases and J by 0 bases, and 12 bases separated the two germline ends. Germline-derived CDR1 and CDR2 are LNHNV and YYDKDF (reference sequence). DNA of the CDR3: TGTGCCACCAGCAGAGATGGGGTCGGAACCTCTGGAAACACCATATATTTT. Translated, it gives CATSRDGVGTSGNTIYF.

The rearrangement links TRBV10-3 to TRBJ1-3; D remains ambiguous. The germline CDR1 and CDR2 sequences are ENHRY and SYGVKD. This CDR3 is 16 amino acids long. V was cut by 0 bases and J by 3 bases, with 12 bases left in between. The CDR3 DNA reads TGTGCCATCAGTGAGTCTGACGGGAGCCTTGGAAACACCATATATTTT. Protein: CAISESDGSLGNTIYF.